The following is a T cell receptor beta chain sequence with its context. Its antigen is still unknown. No qualities accompany the bases; no much larger clone lies one base away. According to the study, the label for this sample's time point signals: about 28 days (+/-7) after the second vaccine dose. AZD1222 recipients given second doses at about 4 weeks or at about 12 weeks were pooled, since spike-specific TCR depth and breadth were not found to differ between the two schedules. Samples from vaccinated people were obtained from the UK trials COV001 and COV002, which included a single-blind randomized controlled phase 2/3 trial of AZD1222 (ChAdOx1 nCoV-19) in healthy adults. For TCRbeta chain sequencing, PBMC samples were collected from trial participants at day 0 and at day 28 after the second dose. This specimen comes from a study of T cell responses to AZD1222 COVID-19 vaccine (dated by TCRdb to 2020 to 2023). Looking at the study overall: TCR sequencing was performed for about 250 trial participants, of whom about 200 were given two doses of AZD1222 and around 25 were given two doses of MenACWY control vaccine. Trial participants were enrolled by age into 18-55, 56-69 and 70-plus year subgroups, with around 150, 28 and 57 TCR-sequenced participants respectively. Study-wide findings and limitations: The vaccine-associated CD4 TCRs covered the entire spike protein, and the dominant responses fell in regions 160-218 and 743-854. Conclusions about previously exposed vaccinees are limited, since just six or seven AZD1222 recipients were seropositive for SARS-CoV-2 at baseline. In the small 56-69-year group, the increase in depth fell short of significance, most likely because of low power. Participants were mostly white British and included more females than males, and it was suggested by the authors that clonal diversity may have been underestimated. After two AZD1222 doses, spike-specific TCR breadth and depth were significantly higher than at day 0 and than in MenACWY recipients. No day 14 peak-response samples were available, so repertoires were characterized only after the peak T cell response. Reportedly, almost half of the unique spike-specific TCRs recognized epitopes lying outside the regions that are mutated in the B.1.351 and B.1.1.7 variants.

V is reduced by 0 bases and J by 0 bases, leaving a spacing of 5 bases between them. CDR1 MNHNS and CDR2 SASEGT are derived from the germline V gene. From the cysteine through the phenylalanine, the CDR3 covers 14 amino acids. Only the CDR3 region is kept as DNA, spanning 42 bases read in frame from base 1. The CDR3 regions of human TCRbeta chains were analyzed by immunosequencing. Concerning the study's data processing: Repertoire TCRs were checked for matches against a reference library of SARS-CoV-2-specific TCRs that had been generated using the MIRA antigen-specificity platform. Breadth was defined as the fraction of unique TCRs that were SARS-CoV-2-associated, and depth was defined as the fraction of total T cells that were SARS-CoV-2-associated. Using the MIRA data, each spike-specific TCR was assigned both to the spike region to which the TCR was reactive and to a CD4 or CD8 class. Log10-transformed breadth and depth values were compared by one-way ANOVA with Sidak's multiple comparisons tests. The table was pulled from immuneACCESS by TCRdb, which kept in-frame rearrangements only. Such tables lose some clones; where checked, under half of the loss comes from unresolved V genes, and the rest has no known cause. The V and J calls and clone size are taken from that table; D and trimming were inferred from the DNA. This sample lists approximately 69,000 clones; roughly 85% were detected once. About 23% of the sample lies in the top ten.

Rearrangement joined TRBV6-1 to TRBJ1-1, with the D gene too uncertain to name. The sample in question was peripheral blood, obtained 28 days after the second AZD1222 dose. This clonotype was obtained from an adult who received the AZD1222 COVID-19 vaccine. CDR3 protein: CASSEARMNTEAFF. The nucleotide sequence reads as follows: TGTGCCAGCAGTGAAGCTCGGATGAACACTGAAGCTTTCTTT.